The TCR beta chain described here comes from a study of T-cell memory formation after mild COVID-19. J gave up 7 bases and V 8 bases, and 13 bases lay outside the gene matches. Germline values: CDR1 SGHTA, CDR2 FQGNSA. This CDR3 is built from 16 residues. TCRalpha and TCRbeta libraries used 5'RACE with constant-segment primers and UMIs. MiXCR, run by TCRdb on the 5' RACE reads, gives a single entry per CDR3 protein. The sample has approximately 250,000 distinct CDR3 sequences, 15% to 20% seen once. This clonotype turned up a few times. Sequencing was carried out using PBMCs or a T cell subset sorted from them (not recorded which). The sequence derives from a man between 18 and 29 years old who had mild COVID-19 (a few samples of this study predate the infection). Cell type and time point are not known. This chain uses TRBV7-2 with TRBJ2-5, with 13 bases lining up with TRBD2. CDR3 amino acids: CASHPRLAGGGGTQYF. The CDR3 region has the DNA TGTGCCAGCCACCCCAGACTAGCGGGGGGCGGAGGGACCCAGTACTTC.